Below are 11 T cell receptor beta chains sequenced from a single sample in a study of T and B cells in COVID-19 patients. Each TRB amplification used about 250-550 ng of genomic DNA from blood. Multiplex PCR with BIOMED2 TRB-A/B primer pools amplified TRB rearrangements. TCRdb fed the multiplex PCR reads into MiXCR, producing one record per CDR3 protein. The data contain about 22,000 distinct CDR3 sequences, 25% to 30% of them seen just once; the ten biggest clones take up 2.5% to 3.5%. Material for sequencing was blood. These receptors originate from a human donor who had recovered from COVID-19.

The table lists this clonotype with a few counts. The rearrangement uses TRBV7-2 and TRBJ2-7, with 12 bases matching TRBD2. Looked up from germline, CDR1 is SGHTA and CDR2 is FQGNSA. This CDR3 is built from 16 residues. V lost 0 bases, J lost 4 bases, and 4 bases stayed unmatched. The CDR3 DNA is TGTGCCAGCAGCTTAGCGCCCGGGACTAGCGGGTACGAGCAGTACTTC. It is translated as CASSLAPGTSGYEQYF.

In this sample, this clonotype turned up a few times. The V call is TRBV19, the J call TRBJ1-1; 7 bases fit TRBD1. Germline CDR1 and CDR2: LNHDA and SQIVND (reference sequence). There are 12 residues in the CDR3. V trimming: 6 bases; J trimming: 4 bases; junction bases outside the gene matches: 2. CDR3 amino acids: CASSDRVTEAFF. The CDR3 nucleotides read TGTGCCAGTAGCGACAGGGTCACTGAAGCTTTCTTT.

This clonotype was recorded a few times. CDR3 sequence: CASSLRGPRNTEAFF. Here the CDR3 DNA reads TGTGCCAGCAGTTTAAGGGGACCCAGGAACACTGAAGCTTTCTTT. The rearrangement links TRBV12-3 or TRBV12-4 to TRBJ1-1, with D perhaps TRBD1 (5 bases). Trimming shortened V by 2 bases and J by 1 base, and 11 bases separated the two germline ends. This CDR3 is built from 15 residues.

The chain employs TRBV10-3 and TRBJ2-1, with 7 bases identical to TRBD1. The germline V gene has CDR1 ENHRY and CDR2 SYGVKD. V shed 10 bases and J 6 bases; nucleotides not matched to a gene: 6. The length of the CDR3 is 12 residues. The DNA of the CDR3 is TGTGCCACTCTGACAGGGACCAATGAGCAGTTCTTC. Its translation is CATLTGTNEQFF.

The chain links TRBV7-9 to TRBJ2-3; no definite D call. This CDR3 region has 14 residues. Germline-derived CDR1 and CDR2 are SEHNR and FQNEAQ (reference sequence). Deletions cut 3 bases from V and 3 bases from J, with 10 bases between. CDR3 nucleotide sequence: TGTGCCAGCAGCTTGGTCTTACGAACAGATACGCAGTATTTT. Translation gives CASSLVLRTDTQYF.

This clonotype was counted between two and nine times. The chain recombines TRBV12-3 or TRBV12-4 with TRBJ1-5, with D possibly being TRBD1 (5 bases). V lost 3 bases and J 7 bases, leaving 10 bases between the germline ends. The CDR3 is 13 amino acids. The CDR3 spells CASSLGGDQPQHF. The CDR3 region has the DNA TGTGCCAGCAGTTTGGGCGGGGACCAGCCCCAGCATTTT.

This rearrangement joins TRBV5-1 to TRBJ2-5, with 13 bases matching TRBD2. The CDR3 covers 18 residues. Germline CDR1 SGHRS, CDR2 YFSETQ. V lost 4 bases to trimming and J lost 2 bases; unmatched junction nucleotides: 11. The CDR3 here is CASSLTSGRALGQETQYF. The CDR3 coding sequence is TGCGCCAGCAGCCTCACTAGCGGGAGGGCCCTCGGACAAGAGACCCAGTACTTC.

The chain uses TRBV6-5 and TRBJ2-7, with D maybe TRBD2 (6 bases). Trimming pared 8 bases from V and 3 bases from J, leaving 14 bases between. The germline V gene has CDR1 MNHEY and CDR2 SVGAGI. The CDR3 contains 13 residues. DNA of the CDR3: TGTGCCAGCCAATCTACCGGGAGCTACGAGCAGTACTTC. Residues: CASQSTGSYEQYF.

This chain connects TRBV19 to TRBJ1-2; 7 bases align to TRBD1. Germline CDR1 LNHDA, CDR2 SQIVND (reference sequence). Losses at the gene ends were 0 bases for V and 7 bases for J; bases not matched to a gene: 17. The CDR3 totals 18 residues. CDR3 nucleotide sequence: TGTGCCAGTAGTATAGATCTGGACGAAGGGGGCGCCTGGGGTGGCTACACCTTC. It is translated as CASSIDLDEGGAWGGYTF.

This clonotype was recorded a few times. V is TRBV6-2 or TRBV6-3 and J is TRBJ2-3; 10 nucleotides line up with TRBD2. The ends lost 0 bases at V and 11 bases at J; junction bases unmatched: 20. This CDR3 has 19 amino acids. CDR1 is MNHEY, CDR2 SVGEGT, per germline. CDR3 in amino acids: CASSYSPPASGGLLIRQYF. CDR3 bases: TGTGCCAGCAGTTACTCGCCCCCGGCTAGCGGGGGCCTACTAATACGGCAGTATTTT.

In this sample, this clonotype turned up a few times. The V gene is TRBV18, the J gene TRBJ2-7; tentatively, D is TRBD2 (5 bases). This CDR3 is built from 14 residues. Looked up from germline, CDR1 is KGHSH and CDR2 is LQKENI. Trimming stripped 6 bases from V and 0 bases from J, with 12 bases between. As DNA, the CDR3 is TGTGCCAGCTCCGAGACGGGGAGCTCCTACGAGCAGTACTTC. Translating gives CASSETGSSYEQYF. Full variable domain (missing parts from reference TRBV18 and TRBJ2-7): NAGVMQNPRHLVRRRGQEARLRCSPMKGHSHVYWYRQLPEEGLKFMVYLQKENIIDESGMPKERFSAEFPKEGPSILRIQQVVRGDSAAYFCASSETGSSYEQYFGPGTRLTVT.